This T cell receptor (beta chain) was documented in a study of CD8 T cells in ankylosing spondylitis. Points from the study as a whole: Fewer than 10 highly homologous variants made up a TCR beta motif that seemed to typify ankylosing spondylitis blood. Matched synovial fluid from ankylosing spondylitis patients was reported to be enriched for disease-linked clones. The disease-linked clones had a CD8+ phenotype and low blood frequencies.

The CDR3 spans 15 residues. J gave up 9 bases and V 0 bases, and 8 bases lay outside the gene matches. CDR1 is SGDLS and CDR2 is YYNGEE in the germline V gene. Of note for this clonotype: Its antigen remains unidentified.

MiXCR, run by TCRdb on the 5' RACE reads, gives a single entry per CDR3 protein. The data contain under 950,000 distinct CDR3 sequences, around 20% of them singletons. Material for sequencing was blood, either unsorted or a sorted T cell fraction (not recorded which). J is TRBJ2-1 and V is TRBV9, with TRBD1 identical over 8 bases. This receptor was identified in a male donor with ankylosing spondylitis. Here the CDR3 reads CASSVALGQGIEQFF. CDR3 coding DNA: TGTGCCAGCAGCGTAGCCCTCGGACAGGGAATTGAGCAGTTCTTC.